These 32 T cell receptor beta chains were sequenced from one sample in a study of technical replicates of blood from several donors. Only in-frame clones appear in the TCRdb table, and some are missing; sequencing was by immunoSEQ multiplex PCR. Among roughly 80,000 clones, 94% were seen once, and the ten largest hold about 0.4%. The sequencing sample was made of T cells isolated from PBMCs. These receptors were obtained from a human donor in good health.

V is TRBV28 and J is TRBJ2-4; 7 bases match TRBD1. This CDR3 comprises 13 residues. V trimming: 7 bases; J trimming: 5 bases; junction bases outside the gene matches: 5. Germline V gives CDR1 MDHEN, CDR2 SYDVKM. The CDR3 region has the DNA TGTGCCAGCAAATGGACAGGTGAAAACATTCAGTACTTC. Translated: CASKWTGENIQYF.

V is TRBV2 and J is TRBJ1-3, with D possibly matching TRBD1 (5 bases). The CDR3 has 15 amino acids. V lost 6 bases to trimming and J lost 0 bases, with 12 bases between them. Germline V gives CDR1 SNHLY, CDR2 FYNNEI. The CDR3 DNA reads as TGTGCCAGCAGCCGGGACTCTTACTCTGGAAACACCATATATTTT. Translation: CASSRDSYSGNTIYF.

This clone was counted only a few times. This chain uses TRBV10-1 with TRBJ2-7; unclear D gene. Trimming stripped 8 bases from V and 2 bases from J, with 13 bases between. The germline V gene encodes CDR1 WNHNN and CDR2 SYGVQD (reference sequence). CDR3 size: 13 residues. The CDR3 DNA sequence: TGCGCCAGCTTTGAACTTGCACCCTACGAGCAGTACTTC. Protein: CASFELAPYEQYF.

The genes are TRBV6-1 and TRBJ2-2, with D possibly TRBD2 on 6 matching bases. Trimming removed 6 bases at V and 4 bases at J, with 15 bases between. The CDR3 runs to 15 residues. Germline V gives CDR1 MNHNS, CDR2 SASEGT. CDR3 bases: TGTGCCAGCAGCCCTAGGAGGGGACTCACCGGGGAGCTGTTTTTT. Translated: CASSPRRGLTGELFF.

The chain is built from TRBV9 and TRBJ1-4; D gene ambiguous. Trimming took off 1 base at V and 7 bases at J, with 14 bases between the two ends. Germline V CDR1 and CDR2: SGDLS, YYNGEE. The CDR3 sequence is 15 residues long. CDR3: CASSVYQVISEKLFF. The CDR3 DNA is TGTGCCAGCAGCGTATATCAGGTAATTTCTGAAAAACTGTTTTTT.

The chain recombines TRBV6-6 with TRBJ2-7, with 7 positions matching TRBD1. The V gene's germline CDR1 is MNHNY and CDR2 SVGAGI (reference sequence). V shed 7 bases and J 5 bases; nucleotides not matched to a gene: 14. This CDR3 is 15 amino acids long. Written as DNA, the CDR3 is TGTGCCAGCAACCCCAGGACAGGTAGACTTGACGAGCAGTACTTC. Amino acids: CASNPRTGRLDEQYF.

This chain joins TRBV15 and TRBJ1-5; unclear D gene. The V end lost 0 bases, the J end lost 6 bases, and 6 bases lay between the germline ends. CDR1 and CDR2 from the germline V gene are LNHNV and YYDKDF (reference sequence). This CDR3 region has 13 residues. CDR3 sequence (DNA): TGTGCCACCAGCAGAGATCTTATTCAGCCCCAGCATTTT. Residues: CATSRDLIQPQHF.

The chain carries TRBV27 and TRBJ2-7; D unresolved. Germline assignment: CDR1 MNHEY and CDR2 SMNVEV (reference sequence). The ends were cut back, 2 bases at V and 3 bases at J, with 8 bases in the middle. This CDR3 contains 13 residues. The CDR3 loop is CASSLTPGYEQYF. The CDR3 nucleotides read TGTGCCAGCAGTTTAACCCCAGGCTACGAGCAGTACTTC.

The chain recombines TRBV19 with TRBJ2-6; TRBD1 agrees at 9 bases. The CDR3 runs to 15 residues. In germline, CDR1 is LNHDA, CDR2 SQIVND (reference sequence). V shed 7 bases and J 1 base; nucleotides not matched to a gene: 2. CDR3 coding DNA: TGTGCCAGTAAGGGGACAGGGTCTGGGGCCAACGTCCTGACTTTC. As protein: CASKGTGSGANVLTF.

The genes are TRBV6-1 and TRBJ1-5; D is unresolved. CDR1 is MNHNS, CDR2 SASEGT, per germline. This CDR3 is 14 amino acids long. Trimming removed 3 bases at V and 0 bases at J, with 6 bases between. CDR3 nucleotides: TGTGCCAGCAGTGAGGACTATAGCAATCAGCCCCAGCATTTT. It translates to CASSEDYSNQPQHF.

V gene TRBV4-1 combines with J gene TRBJ2-3, with 11 bases aligning to TRBD2. Trimming removed 3 bases from V and 2 bases from J; junction bases left unmatched: 10. Looked up from germline, CDR1 is MGHRA and CDR2 is YSYEKL. This CDR3 comprises 18 residues. The CDR3 bases are TGCGCCAGCAGCCAGGACTCCGGGACTAGCGGATTCACAGATACGCAGTATTTT. As protein: CASSQDSGTSGFTDTQYF.

The rearrangement links TRBV6-5 to TRBJ1-5; 10 nucleotides agree with TRBD1. The J segment lost 7 bases and the V segment lost 6 bases, leaving 3 bases of the junction unmatched. CDR3 length equals 13 residues. Per germline, CDR1 MNHEY and CDR2 SVGAGI. CDR3 in amino acids: CASRGTGEQPQHF. The CDR3 nucleotides read TGTGCCAGCAGAGGGACAGGGGAACAGCCCCAGCATTTT.

This clone came up once. The chain joins TRBV28 to TRBJ1-1; 7 positions match TRBD1. The V gene's germline CDR1 is MDHEN and CDR2 SYDVKM. The CDR3 consists of 15 residues. Germline trimming cut 5 bases from V and 1 base from J; bases unmatched to any gene: 7. CDR3 residues: CASSQTGDGNTEAFF. DNA of the CDR3: TGTGCCAGCAGTCAAACAGGGGATGGGAACACTGAAGCTTTCTTT.

The chain employs TRBV10-3 and TRBJ1-1, with D unclear. CDR1 and CDR2 from the germline V gene are ENHRY and SYGVKD. This CDR3 contains 12 residues. With 2 bases removed from V and 4 bases from J, the gap between germline ends came to 5 bases. CDR3 amino acids: CAISEPGTEAFF. The CDR3 bases are TGTGCCATCAGTGAGCCGGGCACTGAAGCTTTCTTT.

This clone occurred once. The chain employs TRBV10-3 and TRBJ2-2; 7 bases map to TRBD1. This CDR3 is built from 13 residues. V lost 8 bases and J lost 7; bases outside the gene matches: 7. Germline lookup yields CDR1 ENHRY and CDR2 SYGVKD. The CDR3 bases are TGTGCCATCGGGGGACAGCACGGCGGGGAGCTGTTTTTT. This sequence encodes CAIGGQHGGELFF.

V and J are TRBV25-1 and TRBJ2-7, with D perhaps matching TRBD1 (5 bases). Per the germline V gene, CDR1 is MGHDK and CDR2 is SYGVNS. Trimming cost V 5 bases and J 4 bases, with 21 bases left between them. The CDR3 is 16 amino acids. CDR3 sequence (DNA): TGTGCCAGCAGTCTTGAGGAACGAGACAGACGATACGAGCAGTACTTC. This codes for CASSLEERDRRYEQYF.

V is TRBV27 and J is TRBJ2-7; TRBD2 agrees at 10 bases. This CDR3 region has 15 residues. Germline assignment: CDR1 MNHEY and CDR2 SMNVEV (reference sequence). V dropped 3 bases and J dropped 2; count of bases not matched to a gene: 4. CDR3 bases: TGTGCCAGCAGTTTCATCACTAGCGGGACCTACGAGCAGTACTTC. This codes for CASSFITSGTYEQYF.

The J gene is TRBJ2-1, the V gene TRBV11-1; D is ambiguous. Germline loops: CDR1 SGHAT, CDR2 FQDESV (reference sequence). The CDR3 is made up of 15 amino acids. V dropped 1 base and J dropped 1 base, with 8 bases sitting between them. CDR3 residues: CASSLGAGSYNEQFF. DNA for the CDR3: TGTGCCAGCAGCTTAGGCGCAGGTTCCTACAATGAGCAGTTCTTC.

This sequence joins TRBV5-1 and TRBJ1-4; no clear D. CDR1 SGHRS and CDR2 YFSETQ come from the germline V gene. Trimming removed 3 bases from V and 11 bases from J, with 20 bases in between. The CDR3 length is 15 residues. The CDR3 nucleotides read TGCGCCAGCAGCTACGACACCGGTCTGAATGGGAAACTGTTTTTT. It translates to CASSYDTGLNGKLFF.

The V and J genes are TRBV28 and TRBJ1-1; D is undetermined. Germline CDR1 and CDR2: MDHEN and SYDVKM. CDR3 size: 13 residues. Between the trimmed V and J ends, which lost 3 bases and 2 bases, there was a span of 7 bases. The CDR3 spells CASSFAGNTEAFF. The CDR3 DNA reads as TGTGCCAGCAGTTTTGCAGGAAACACTGAAGCTTTCTTT.

J is TRBJ2-3 and V is TRBV7-9; TRBD1 matches at 7 bases. Germline V gene lookup returns CDR1 SEHNR and CDR2 FQNEAQ (reference sequence). The CDR3 spans 16 residues. After removal of 5 bases from V and 0 bases from J, the junction contained 8 bases not matched to a gene. The CDR3 region is CASSLTGHPSTDTQYF. The DNA for the CDR3 is TGTGCCAGCAGCCTGACAGGGCATCCTAGCACAGATACGCAGTATTTT.

The V call is TRBV9, the J call TRBJ2-1; TRBD1 might be the D (7 bases). Looked up from germline, CDR1 is SGDLS and CDR2 is YYNGEE. This CDR3 spans 18 amino acids. Trimming took 3 bases from V and 8 from J, leaving 27 bases between them. Written as DNA, the CDR3 is TGTGCCAGCAGCGCGGAGGGGGCGCAGATATTAGGGCAGGATGAGCAGTTCTTC. It encodes CASSAEGAQILGQDEQFF.

The V and J genes are TRBV6-5 and TRBJ2-7; TRBD2 agrees at 11 bases. The CDR3 is 14 residues long. The V gene's germline CDR1 is MNHEY and CDR2 SVGAGI. Unmatched junction bases numbered 4, after V lost 6 bases and J lost 3 bases. This chain's CDR3 is CASRLAGGLYEQYF. CDR3 coding DNA: TGTGCCAGCAGATTAGCGGGAGGGCTCTACGAGCAGTACTTC.

The chain has TRBV28 and TRBJ1-4; 10 nucleotides line up with TRBD1. Germline assignment: CDR1 MDHEN and CDR2 SYDVKM. The CDR3 is made up of 20 amino acids. Losses at the gene ends were 3 bases for V and 5 bases for J; bases not matched to a gene: 18. The CDR3 DNA is TGTGCCAGCAGTTTCGAATTTGAAAGGGACAGGGGAGACCTCAATGAAAAACTGTTTTTT. The encoded protein is CASSFEFERDRGDLNEKLFF.

The sample holds a few counts of this clone. The chain uses TRBV28 and TRBJ1-5, with a possible D match to TRBD1 (6 bases). Trimming shortened V by 9 bases and J by 4 bases, and 10 bases separated the two germline ends. CDR3 length equals 12 residues. Germline CDR1 MDHEN, CDR2 SYDVKM. In DNA, the CDR3 is TGTGCCAGTTACAGGGATAATCAGCCCCAGCATTTT. Residues: CASYRDNQPQHF.

V usage is TRBV14 and J usage is TRBJ1-3; TRBD1 might be the D (5 bases). V lost 3 bases and J 2 bases, leaving 11 bases between the germline ends. CDR1 and CDR2 from the germline V gene are SGHDN and FVKESK. This CDR3 is built from 15 residues. CDR3 nucleotide sequence: TGTGCCAGCAGCCATGGGGCGTACACTGGAAACACCATATATTTT. Protein product: CASSHGAYTGNTIYF.

This clone occurred once. The CDR3 DNA reads TGTGCCAGCAGCCTTGGACAGGGGACCGGGGAGCTGTTTTTT. This codes for CASSLGQGTGELFF. The chain carries TRBV7-3 and TRBJ2-2; 9 bases line up with TRBD1. Losses at the gene ends were 5 bases for V and 5 bases for J; bases not matched to a gene: 3. Germline CDR1 reads SGHTA; CDR2 reads FQGTGA. The CDR3 is made up of 14 amino acids.

The V call is TRBV30, the J call TRBJ1-1, with D perhaps matching TRBD1 (6 bases). Germline loops: CDR1 GTSNPN, CDR2 SVGIG (reference sequence). This CDR3 comprises 13 residues. Trimming took 4 bases from V and 4 from J, leaving 13 bases between them. CDR3 nucleotides: TGTGCCTGGACGTCTAGGGGGATCACTGAAGCTTTCTTT. Protein product: CAWTSRGITEAFF. The variable domain in full, with the rest retrieved from reference TRBV30 and TRBJ1-1, is SQTIHQWPATLVQPVGSPLSLECTVEGTSNPNLYWYRQAAGRGLQLLFYSVGIGQISSEVPQNLSASRPQDRQFILSSKKLLLSDSGFYLCAWTSRGITEAFFGQGTRLTVV.

This chain joins TRBV10-1 and TRBJ2-5, with 7 bases lining up with TRBD1. V dropped 8 bases and J dropped 5; count of bases not matched to a gene: 8. Germline loops: CDR1 WNHNN, CDR2 SYGVQD (reference sequence). CDR3 length equals 13 residues. The CDR3 DNA is TGCGCCAGCTCAAGGGGGCTCGGGGAGACCCAGTACTTC. Protein sequence: CASSRGLGETQYF.

The chain employs TRBV28 and TRBJ1-1, with D perhaps TRBD1 (5 bases). Germline lookup yields CDR1 MDHEN and CDR2 SYDVKM. The V gene lost 10 bases and the J gene lost 1 base, with 13 bases spanning the gap. The CDR3 consists of 13 residues. CDR3 loop: CAIPGTENTEAFF. As DNA, the CDR3 is TGTGCCATCCCCGGGACTGAGAACACTGAAGCTTTCTTT.

The chain is built from TRBV2 and TRBJ1-2, with unresolved D. Trimming removed 2 bases from V and 8 bases from J, with 6 bases in between. The CDR3 is 11 residues long. Germline CDR1 and CDR2: SNHLY and FYNNEI. The CDR3 protein is CASSEYFGYTF. CDR3 DNA: TGTGCCAGCAGTGAATACTTCGGCTACACCTTC.

The chain couples TRBV14 to TRBJ1-2, with D hard to call. Trimming stripped 1 base from V and 5 bases from J, with 8 bases between. There are 13 residues in the CDR3. CDR1 is SGHDN and CDR2 is FVKESK in the germline V gene. The CDR3 here is CASSQGAPYGYTF. The CDR3 nucleotides are TGTGCCAGCAGCCAAGGGGCTCCTTATGGCTACACCTTC.